One sample yielded the 11 T cell receptor beta chains listed below, sequenced in a study of blood T cell repertoires in COVID-19. Clones were read by immunoSEQ multiplex PCR, and TCRdb kept only the in-frame ones, dropping some. The sample lists 250,000 to 350,000 clones; roughly 90% were seen once. Material for sequencing was peripheral blood. The receptors derive from a man aged 18 to 30 with active or convalescent COVID-19.

This chain links TRBV14 with TRBJ1-4, with D maybe TRBD1 (5 bases). The germline V gene has CDR1 SGHDN and CDR2 FVKESK. The CDR3 runs 16 residues. The ends were cut back, 1 base at V and 7 bases at J, with 16 bases in the middle. This CDR3 is CASSQVGRGSSEKLFF. The DNA for the CDR3 is TGTGCCAGCAGCCAAGTCGGTCGGGGGAGCAGTGAAAAACTGTTTTTT.

The genes are TRBV6-5 and TRBJ1-2; 8 positions match TRBD1. Germline CDR1 and CDR2: MNHEY and SVGAGI. Germline trimming cut 6 bases from V and 4 bases from J; bases unmatched to any gene: 10. This CDR3 region has 15 residues. The CDR3 DNA follows: TGTGCCAGCAGGCGGGGTCAGGGGGCCATCTATGGCTACACCTTC. It specifies CASRRGQGAIYGYTF.

The V call is TRBV7-2, the J call TRBJ2-5; TRBD2 matches at 10 bases. This CDR3 has 16 amino acids. CDR1 is SGHTA, CDR2 FQGNSA, per germline. J lost 1 base, V lost 5 bases, and 7 bases had no gene match. CDR3 residues: CASSPTSGTLQETQYF. The CDR3 region has the DNA TGTGCCAGCAGCCCTACTAGCGGGACCCTCCAAGAGACCCAGTACTTC.

The chain carries TRBV14 and TRBJ2-5; D ambiguous. The germline V gene encodes CDR1 SGHDN and CDR2 FVKESK. This CDR3 is 17 amino acids long. Trimming stripped 4 bases from V and 1 base from J, with 19 bases between. DNA of the CDR3: TGTGCCAGCAGCCGTCTTCCTACAGTAAGCCTCCAAGAGACCCAGTACTTC. It is translated as CASSRLPTVSLQETQYF.

The chain has TRBV7-2 and TRBJ2-3; D uncertain. Germline values: CDR1 SGHTA, CDR2 FQGNSA. Trimming removed 5 bases at V and 5 bases at J, with 5 bases between. The CDR3 length is 11 residues. CDR3 residues: CASSARDTQYF. CDR3 nucleotides: TGTGCCAGCAGCGCGAGAGATACGCAGTATTTT.

The chain has TRBV25-1 and TRBJ2-2; possible D gene TRBD2, 5 bases. The V gene's germline CDR1 is MGHDK and CDR2 SYGVNS. The CDR3 covers 13 residues. With 1 base removed from V and 11 bases from J, the gap between germline ends came to 11 bases. In DNA form, the CDR3 reads TGTGCCAGCAGTGAATTATCTCGGACTGAGCTGTTTTTT. Residues: CASSELSRTELFF.

This chain connects TRBV19 to TRBJ2-7; 11 bases match TRBD1. Germline lookup yields CDR1 LNHDA and CDR2 SQIVND (reference sequence). Germline trimming cut 7 bases from V and 3 bases from J; bases unmatched to any gene: 5. There are 14 residues in the CDR3. CDR3 region: CASMMGQGDYEQYF. CDR3 in DNA: TGTGCCAGTATGATGGGACAGGGGGACTACGAGCAGTACTTC. Filled out from reference TRBV19 and TRBJ2-7, the complete variable domain reads DGGITQSPKYLFRKEGQNVTLSCEQNLNHDAMYWYRQDPGQGLRLIYYSQIVNDFQKGDIAEGYSVSREKKESFPLTVTSAQKNPTAFYLCASMMGQGDYEQYFGPGTRLTVT.

The gene calls are TRBV28 and TRBJ1-3; D ambiguous. Deletions cut 6 bases from V and 4 bases from J, with 22 bases between. CDR1 MDHEN and CDR2 SYDVKM come from the germline V gene. The CDR3 length is 17 residues. CDR3 DNA sequence: TGTGCCAGCAGCCCTACCCTCTGGGAGGGAACGGGAAACACCATATATTTT. It translates to CASSPTLWEGTGNTIYF.

V gene TRBV5-4 combines with J gene TRBJ2-2; 8 bases match TRBD2. J lost 6 bases, V lost 1 base, and 8 bases had no gene match. From germline, CDR1 is SGHNT and CDR2 YYREEE (reference sequence). CDR3 length: 16 residues. The chain's CDR3 is CASSLWERERSGELFF. CDR3 DNA sequence: TGTGCCAGCAGCTTGTGGGAGCGGGAGCGTTCCGGGGAGCTGTTTTTT.

The chain has TRBV28 and TRBJ1-4; 7 bases map to TRBD1. CDR1 MDHEN and CDR2 SYDVKM come from the germline V gene. The J segment lost 8 bases and the V segment lost 5 bases, leaving 20 bases of the junction unmatched. The CDR3 length is 18 residues. The CDR3 DNA follows: TGTGCCAGCAGTCTCCGGACAGGTTATTTACCCCGGGACGAAAAACTGTTTTTT. Translating gives CASSLRTGYLPRDEKLFF.

The chain couples TRBV3-1 (or the pseudogene TRBV3-2) to TRBJ2-3, with 8 positions matching TRBD2. Trimming cost V 1 base and J 2 bases; bases outside gene matches: 5. CDR1 and CDR2 from the germline V gene are LGHDT and YNNKEL (reference sequence). This CDR3 contains 16 residues. The CDR3 protein is CASSQALAEDTDTQYF. The CDR3 coding sequence is TGTGCCAGCAGCCAAGCACTAGCGGAAGACACAGATACGCAGTATTTT.